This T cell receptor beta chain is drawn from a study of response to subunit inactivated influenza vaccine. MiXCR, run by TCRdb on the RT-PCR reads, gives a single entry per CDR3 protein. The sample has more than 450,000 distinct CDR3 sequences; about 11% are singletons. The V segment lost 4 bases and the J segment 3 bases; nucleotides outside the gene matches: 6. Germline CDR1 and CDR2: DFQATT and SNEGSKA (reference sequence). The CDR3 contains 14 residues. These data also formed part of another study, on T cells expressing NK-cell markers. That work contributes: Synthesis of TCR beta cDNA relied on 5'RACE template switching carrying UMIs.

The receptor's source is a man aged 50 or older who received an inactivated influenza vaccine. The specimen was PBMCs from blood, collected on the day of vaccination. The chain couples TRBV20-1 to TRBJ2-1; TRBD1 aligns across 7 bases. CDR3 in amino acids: CSAKNRGLYNEQFF. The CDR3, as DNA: TGCAGTGCTAAAAACAGGGGCCTCTACAATGAGCAGTTCTTC.